This T cell receptor (beta chain) stems from a study of OX40 agonist ivuxolimab in advanced cancers. Across the whole study: The patients received agonistic anti-OX40 (CD134) antibody ivuxolimab. Three dose-escalation patients had partial responses: one with hepatocellular carcinoma and two with cutaneous melanoma.

The CDR3 runs to 21 residues. In germline, CDR1 is MDHEN, CDR2 SYDVKM. Trimming removed 3 bases from V and 0 bases from J; junction bases left unmatched: 20. With respect to this clone: What it recognizes is unknown.

TCRdb's table, derived via immunoSEQ multiplex PCR, lists solely in-frame clones and lacks some. The profile shows fewer than 60,000 clones, roughly 80% of them singletons. Study-level results: Partial responders at 0.1-3.0 mg/kg had among the lowest clonal expansion. Some nonresponders also had low normalized T-cell clonal expansion.

This chain uses TRBV28 with TRBJ1-1; 9 nucleotides align to TRBD1. Sequenced material: CD4+ or CD8+ T cells sorted from blood, taken in a trial of the OX40 agonist ivuxolimab. This TCR derives from an adult with an advanced solid tumor such as melanoma, head and neck, liver or kidney cancer. The CDR3 DNA reads TGTGCCAGCAGTTTCTCCAAGAACAGGGGGCGAGTTCGGGCCCTGAACACTGAAGCTTTCTTT. Its protein is CASSFSKNRGRVRALNTEAFF.